These 27 T cell receptor beta chains came from one sample sequenced in a study of T-cell reconstitution after alpha-beta-depleted transplantation in children. The TCRbeta library incorporated unique molecular identifiers. MiXCR, run by TCRdb on the PCR reads, gives a single entry per CDR3 protein. This table has more than 500,000 distinct CDR3 sequences, approximately 10% appearing once. The sequenced sample was PBMCs, mostly from graft donor cells, obtained 180 days after TCRalphabeta/CD19-depleted stem cell transplant. The receptors were gathered from a female patient aged 2 to 10 who had a stem cell transplant for aplastic anemia, so the T cells may come from the graft donor.

This chain connects TRBV5-1 to TRBJ1-1, with D uncertain. Germline CDR1 SGHRS, CDR2 YFSETQ. This CDR3 region has 12 residues. The V end lost 5 bases, the J end lost 0 bases, and 5 bases lay between the germline ends. In DNA form, the CDR3 reads TGCGCCAGCAGACGACTGAACACTGAAGCTTTCTTT. Amino acids: CASRRLNTEAFF.

This clonotype ranks as medium-sized. The gene calls are TRBV29-1 and TRBJ2-7; D is ambiguous. The CDR3 length is 11 residues. Germline assignment: CDR1 SQVTM and CDR2 ANQGSEA. The V end was cut by 7 bases, the J end by 0 bases, with 7 bases between. This CDR3 reads CSGQSSYEQYF. CDR3 nucleotides: TGCAGCGGACAAAGCTCCTACGAGCAGTACTTC.

Details on this clonotype: A read error may be the cause here, since a much bigger clone is one base away. The chain is built from TRBV13 and TRBJ2-4; 8 bases are a match to TRBD2. The V gene's germline CDR1 is PRHDT and CDR2 FYEKMQ (reference sequence). The CDR3 is 16 residues long. CDR3 protein: CASETSVSSGKNSQYF. CDR3 nucleotide sequence: TGTGCGTCTGAGACTAGCGTGTCTAGCGGCAAAAACAGTCAGTACTTC.

The genes are TRBV20-1 and TRBJ1-2; D is uncertain. Germline CDR1 and CDR2: DFQATT and SNEGSKA (reference sequence). The CDR3 runs 15 residues. The V end lost 0 bases, the J end lost 5 bases, and 16 bases lay between the germline ends. The CDR3 protein is CSARDQAPLSYGYTF. The CDR3 nucleotides read TGCAGTGCTAGAGATCAGGCTCCTCTTTCTTATGGCTACACCTTC.

This clonotype was found a few times. The chain combines TRBV20-1 with TRBJ1-2, with TRBD1 matching 10 bases. V gave up 8 bases and J gave up 12 bases; unmatched junction bases: 12. Germline CDR1 is DFQATT and CDR2 is SNEGSKA (reference sequence). The CDR3 runs 12 residues. The CDR3 sequence: CSWIGTGAMHTF. The CDR3, as DNA: TGCAGTTGGATAGGGACAGGGGCCATGCACACCTTC.

The V call is TRBV7-9, the J call TRBJ2-7, with TRBD1 matching over 10 bases. The CDR3 spans 17 residues. With 1 base clipped from V and 3 bases from J, the junction kept 9 bases outside the gene matches. Germline V lookup: CDR1 SEHNR, CDR2 FQNEAQ (reference sequence). CDR3 loop: CASSLGLGGQGIYEQYV. Written as DNA, the CDR3 is TGTGCCAGCAGCTTAGGTCTTGGGGGACAGGGGATCTACGAGCAGTACGTC.

This clonotype occurred a few times. The chain couples TRBV5-1 to TRBJ2-3; D possibly corresponds to TRBD1 (6 bases). The germline V and J ends were trimmed by 5 bases and 2 bases, with 12 bases remaining between them. CDR3 length: 14 residues. Germline V CDR1 and CDR2: SGHRS, YFSETQ. CDR3 sequence: CASRQTGDTDTQYF. Here the CDR3 DNA reads TGCGCCAGCAGGCAGACAGGAGACACAGATACGCAGTATTTT.

The chain combines TRBV10-3 with TRBJ2-7, with TRBD2 identical over 7 bases. V shed 2 bases and J 3 bases; nucleotides not matched to a gene: 4. The CDR3 loop spans 14 amino acids. Germline values: CDR1 ENHRY, CDR2 SYGVKD. CDR3 bases: TGTGCCATCAGTGAGCTAGCGGTGAACTACGAGCAGTACTTC. Its translation: CAISELAVNYEQYF.

V usage is TRBV28 and J usage is TRBJ1-2; D unclear. V dropped 3 bases and J dropped 8 bases, with 13 bases sitting between them. Germline V gene sequence: CDR1 MDHEN, CDR2 SYDVKM. The CDR3 is made up of 13 amino acids. CDR3 amino acids: CASSFMWGGGYTF. CDR3 in DNA: TGTGCCAGCAGTTTTATGTGGGGAGGAGGCTACACCTTC.

This sequence joins TRBV20-1 and TRBJ2-1; 9 bases are shared with TRBD2. CDR1 DFQATT and CDR2 SNEGSKA come from the germline V gene (reference sequence). The CDR3 extends over 15 amino acids. V lost 0 bases and J lost 6; bases outside the gene matches: 6. The CDR3 nucleotides read TGCAGTGCTAGAGATTGGATAGCGGGAGTCAATGAGCAGTTCTTC. Its translation is CSARDWIAGVNEQFF.

This clonotype has a count of ten or more. The rearrangement joins TRBV24-1 to TRBJ2-1, with D possibly TRBD1 on 5 matching bases. The CDR3 runs to 14 residues. CDR1 and CDR2 from the germline V gene are KGHDR and SFDVKD. V lost 6 bases and J lost 7, with 15 bases in between. CDR3 nucleotides: TGTGCCACCAGTAGCTCAGGGTTCATGAATGAGCAGTTCTTC. Translation gives CATSSSGFMNEQFF.

This clonotype occurred a few times. V and J are TRBV5-6 and TRBJ1-1; D possibly corresponds to TRBD1 (5 bases). V lost 4 bases and J lost 0, with 13 bases in between. The germline CDR1 and CDR2 sequences are SGHDT and YYEEEE. The CDR3 is 15 residues long. CDR3 amino acids: CASSPWTLLNTEAFF. Here the CDR3 DNA reads TGTGCCAGCAGCCCATGGACACTCCTGAACACTGAAGCTTTCTTT.

This clonotype turned up a few times. The chain employs TRBV7-2 and TRBJ2-7; D is unclear. Germline loops: CDR1 SGHTA, CDR2 FQGNSA. The CDR3 spans 14 residues. Trimming cost V 2 bases and J 2 bases, with 10 bases left between them. Here the CDR3 reads CASSLSVNTYEQYF. The CDR3 DNA reads as TGTGCCAGCAGCTTATCGGTTAATACCTACGAGCAGTACTTC.

V and J are TRBV9 and TRBJ2-5; a possible D gene is TRBD1 (6 bases). Germline CDR1 reads SGDLS; CDR2 reads YYNGEE. V was cut by 0 bases and J by 3 bases, with 15 bases left in between. The CDR3 runs to 16 residues. CDR3 nucleotide sequence: TGTGCCAGCAGCGTAGCGGCAGGGGCGGCAAAAGAGACCCAGTACTTC. It encodes CASSVAAGAAKETQYF.

CDR3 residues: CASRTGPSPLHF. DNA of the CDR3: TGTGCCAGCAGGACTGGACCGTCACCCCTCCACTTT. The chain carries TRBV7-2 and TRBJ1-6; D is unresolved. CDR1 SGHTA and CDR2 FQGNSA come from the germline V gene. This CDR3 is built from 12 residues. Trimming removed 6 bases at V and 10 bases at J, with 10 bases between.

This clonotype was seen more than once but under ten times. V usage is TRBV29-1 and J usage is TRBJ2-6; 8 bases agree with TRBD1. Germline assignment: CDR1 SQVTM and CDR2 ANQGSEA. V was pared by 7 bases and J by 1 base, with 3 bases of the junction left unmatched. The CDR3 is 14 residues long. CDR3 nucleotides: TGCAGCGCCGGGACAGGTTCTGGGGCCAACGTCCTGACTTTC. This encodes CSAGTGSGANVLTF.

This clonotype has only a few counts. This chain joins TRBV29-1 and TRBJ1-1; 7 positions agree with TRBD1. With 6 bases clipped from V and 4 bases from J, the junction kept 8 bases outside the gene matches. Germline-derived CDR1 and CDR2 are SQVTM and ANQGSEA. The CDR3 is 13 amino acids. The chain's CDR3 is CSVGFGTVTEAFF. CDR3 bases: TGCAGCGTAGGATTCGGGACAGTCACTGAAGCTTTCTTT.

The chain uses TRBV7-6 and TRBJ2-3, with 8 bases fitting TRBD2. The germline V gene has CDR1 SGHVS and CDR2 FNYEAQ. The CDR3 runs to 19 residues. The V gene end was trimmed by 3 bases and the J gene end by 2 bases; junction bases not matched to a gene: 16. The CDR3 DNA reads TGTGCCAGCAGCTTCCGCTTCCTTTCGGGCGGGAGGTCCACAGATACGCAGTATTTT. Residues: CASSFRFLSGGRSTDTQYF.

This clonotype was seen a few times. The chain couples TRBV9 to TRBJ2-7; D gene ambiguous. The CDR3 is 14 residues long. Germline CDR1 is SGDLS and CDR2 is YYNGEE. With 0 bases removed from V and 3 bases from J, the gap between germline ends came to 10 bases. The CDR3 bases are TGTGCCAGCAGCGTAGTACCAGATTTCTACGAGCAGTACTTC. Its translation is CASSVVPDFYEQYF.

V usage is TRBV28 and J usage is TRBJ2-3; tentatively, D is TRBD2 (6 bases). The CDR3 is 16 amino acids. Deletions cut 1 base from V and 3 bases from J, with 14 bases between. Germline V gene sequence: CDR1 MDHEN, CDR2 SYDVKM. CDR3 residues: CASSLYSTGSTDTQYF. As DNA, the CDR3 is TGTGCCAGCAGTTTATACTCCACCGGGAGTACAGATACGCAGTATTTT.

This clonotype was counted between two and nine times. V and J are TRBV5-1 and TRBJ1-4; no clear D. In germline, CDR1 is SGHRS, CDR2 YFSETQ. Trimming took off 3 bases at V and 9 bases at J, with 15 bases between the two ends. The CDR3 runs to 14 residues. CDR3 bases: TGCGCCAGCAGCTCGCCAGGCCCTGGGAAAAAACTGTTTTTT. Its translation: CASSSPGPGKKLFF. The complete variable domain, with remaining parts taken from reference TRBV5-1 and TRBJ1-4, reads KAGVTQTPRYLIKTRGQQVTLSCSPISGHRSVSWYQQTPGQGLQFLFEYFSETQRNKGNFPGRFSGRQFSNSRSEMNVSTLELGDSALYLCASSSPGPGKKLFFGSGTQLSVL.

CDR3 protein: CASSYSPRTGEKLFF. As DNA, the CDR3 is TGTGCCAGCAGTTACTCTCCCCGCACTGGCGAAAAACTGTTTTTT. The chain combines TRBV6-2 or TRBV6-3 with TRBJ1-4; D remains ambiguous. This CDR3 is 15 amino acids long. V gave up 0 bases and J gave up 8 bases, with 13 bases separating them. The germline CDR1 and CDR2 sequences are MNHEY and SVGEGT.

The chain carries TRBV9 and TRBJ2-3; TRBD2 matches at 16 bases. There are 20 residues in the CDR3. Germline CDR1 is SGDLS and CDR2 is YYNGEE. V was clipped by 2 bases and J by 0 bases; unmatched bases: 9. The CDR3 nucleotides are TGTGCCAGCAGCGTCGGGACTAGCGGGAGGGCCAGACTGAGCACAGATACGCAGTATTTT. Residues: CASSVGTSGRARLSTDTQYF. Complete variable domain (other parts from reference TRBV9 and TRBJ2-3): DSGVTQTPKHLITATGQRVTLRCSPRSGDLSVYWYQQSLDQGLQFLIQYYNGEERAKGNILERFSAQQFPDLHSELNLSSLELGDSALYFCASSVGTSGRARLSTDTQYFGPGTRLTVL.

The chain has TRBV29-1 and TRBJ2-3, with D possibly matching TRBD1 (6 bases). The CDR3 runs to 13 residues. The germline V and J ends were trimmed by 7 bases and 2 bases, with 13 bases remaining between them. Per the germline V gene, CDR1 is SQVTM and CDR2 is ANQGSEA. The CDR3 is CSGTDHSTDTQYF. DNA for the CDR3: TGCAGCGGGACAGACCATTCCACAGATACGCAGTATTTT.

This clonotype came up a few times. V and J are TRBV18 and TRBJ2-2; D uncertain. The CDR3 length is 13 residues. The germline V and J ends were trimmed by 1 base and 3 bases, with 3 bases remaining between them. Germline V gene sequence: CDR1 KGHSH, CDR2 LQKENI. CDR3 coding DNA: TGTGCCAGCTCACCACTGGACACCGGGGAGCTGTTTTTT. This sequence encodes CASSPLDTGELFF.

In this sample, this clonotype turned up a few times. The chain is built from TRBV7-6 and TRBJ2-2; 9 bases are shared with TRBD2. The CDR3 is made up of 17 amino acids. Germline V gene data show CDR1 as SGHVS and CDR2 as FNYEAQ. V gave up 4 bases and J gave up 5 bases; unmatched junction bases: 11. The chain's CDR3 is CASSSPVAGVWTGELFF. CDR3 in DNA: TGTGCCAGCAGCTCCCCTGTAGCGGGAGTGTGGACCGGGGAGCTGTTTTTT.

V is TRBV28 and J is TRBJ2-7; D is ambiguous. V lost 6 bases to trimming and J lost 0 bases, with 15 bases between them. The CDR3 consists of 15 residues. Per the germline V gene, CDR1 is MDHEN and CDR2 is SYDVKM. The CDR3 here is CASSLGLRSSYEQYF. As DNA, the CDR3 is TGTGCCAGCAGCCTCGGATTAAGGAGCTCCTACGAGCAGTACTTC.